This T cell receptor beta chain was retrieved from a study of blood T cell repertoires in COVID-19. Study background: Specimens from acute and convalescent COVID-19 originated in the United States, Italy and Spain. From T cells, B-cell-depleted T cells, or PBMCs came the material, which was cDNA or gDNA.

Germline CDR1 is SGHRS and CDR2 is YFSETQ. This CDR3 spans 14 amino acids. The germline V and J ends were trimmed by 6 bases and 8 bases, with 18 bases remaining between them. In the original workflow: Nucleated cell number was recorded as an estimate derived from reference gene primer amplification. The assay was immunoSEQ multiplex PCR, and TCRdb's table has in-frame clones only and misses some. D and trimming come from the DNA, and the V and J calls and clone size come from that table. The data contain under 250,000 clones, around 92% of them singletons. The receptor comes from a man under 40 with acute or convalescent COVID-19. This sequence joins TRBV5-1 and TRBJ2-1; the D gene is possibly TRBD2 (6 bases). The source material was peripheral blood. CDR3 nucleotide sequence: TGCGCCAGCACGGGTGGGGGGATTGAACATGAGCAGTTCTTC. This encodes CASTGGGIEHEQFF. The variable domain in full, with the rest retrieved from reference TRBV5-1 and TRBJ2-1, is KAGVTQTPRYLIKTRGQQVTLSCSPISGHRSVSWYQQTPGQGLQFLFEYFSETQRNKGNFPGRFSGRQFSNSRSEMNVSTLELGDSALYLCASTGGGIEHEQFFGPGTRLTVL.